This entry lists 26 T cell receptor beta chains sequenced from one sample in a study of graft-versus-host responses after intestinal transplantation (dated by TCRdb to about 2021). The library relied on the immunoSEQ multiplex PCR assay. What TCRdb holds here is the immuneACCESS table cut down to in-frame rearrangements. Part of the clones is not present; checked against another copy, under half of the missing clones reflect an unresolved V gene, and the others are unexplained. The sample yields tens of thousands of clones; roughly 89% were counted once. The ten biggest clones cover 0.3% to 0.4% of the sample. These receptors are not linked to any known antigen. Explained via the paper, the time point label denotes: cells obtained before transplantation from donor or recipient. The sample here was unstimulated CD4+ T cells sorted from spleen or lymph node cells, taken before intestinal transplant. The source is a human donor who received an intestinal transplant.

This chain's CDR3 is CASSLLSGTGSYEQYF. In DNA form, the CDR3 reads TGTGCCAGCAGCTTATTATCCGGGACAGGATCCTACGAGCAGTACTTC. The V gene is TRBV7-2, the J gene TRBJ2-7, with 8 bases matching TRBD1. This CDR3 comprises 16 residues. J lost 1 base, V lost 2 bases, and 7 bases had no gene match. The germline V gene encodes CDR1 SGHTA and CDR2 FQGNSA.

The table lists this clone with a few counts. V usage is TRBV10-3 and J usage is TRBJ1-1; 8 nucleotides align to TRBD1. Per germline, CDR1 ENHRY and CDR2 SYGVKD. This CDR3 region has 13 residues. The V and J ends lost 6 bases and 3 bases, in that order; junction bases with no gene match: 3. This CDR3 reads CAISPDRDTEAFF. The CDR3 nucleotides are TGTGCCATCAGCCCGGACAGGGACACTGAAGCTTTCTTT.

The chain carries TRBV19 and TRBJ1-2, with a possible D match to TRBD1 (6 bases). V was pared by 3 bases and J by 4 bases, with 15 bases between. The CDR3 length is 15 residues. Germline lookup yields CDR1 LNHDA and CDR2 SQIVND (reference sequence). The CDR3 is CASSMVGGNPYGYTF. The CDR3 coding sequence is TGTGCCAGTAGTATGGTAGGGGGAAACCCCTATGGCTACACCTTC.

The V gene is TRBV2, the J gene TRBJ1-4, with a possible D match to TRBD1 (6 bases). V shed 5 bases and J shed 8 bases, with 12 bases lying between them. Looked up from germline, CDR1 is SNHLY and CDR2 is FYNNEI. The length of the CDR3 is 13 residues. CDR3 in amino acids: CASSRGAWEKLFF. The DNA of the CDR3 is TGTGCCAGCAGTCGGGGGGCGTGGGAAAAACTGTTTTTT.

The rearrangement links TRBV19 to TRBJ2-3; D ambiguous. The CDR3 is made up of 16 amino acids. The V end lost 3 bases, the J end lost 2 bases, and 15 bases lay between the germline ends. CDR1 LNHDA and CDR2 SQIVND come from the germline V gene (reference sequence). The CDR3 is CASSIASISPTDTQYF. CDR3 sequence (DNA): TGTGCCAGTAGTATCGCTTCGATAAGCCCCACAGATACGCAGTATTTT. Drawing the rest from reference TRBV19 and TRBJ2-3, the complete variable domain is DGGITQSPKYLFRKEGQNVTLSCEQNLNHDAMYWYRQDPGQGLRLIYYSQIVNDFQKGDIAEGYSVSREKKESFPLTVTSAQKNPTAFYLCASSIASISPTDTQYFGPGTRLTVL.

This chain joins TRBV7-8 and TRBJ2-7; the match to TRBD2 covers 8 bases. Germline V gene sequence: CDR1 SGHVS, CDR2 FQNEAQ. V trimming: 2 bases; J trimming: 2 bases; junction bases outside the gene matches: 11. This CDR3 region has 17 residues. Written as DNA, the CDR3 is TGTGCCAGCAGCTTAACTCAGGCGGGTAGCGGGACCTACGAGCAGTACTTC. It specifies CASSLTQAGSGTYEQYF. Together with reference TRBV7-8 and TRBJ2-7, the CDR3 gives the full variable domain: GAGVSQSPRYKVAKRGQDVALRCDPISGHVSLFWYQQALGQGPEFLTYFQNEAQLDKSGLPSDRFFAERPEGSVSTLKIQRTQQEDSAVYLCASSLTQAGSGTYEQYFGPGTRLTVT.

The genes are TRBV7-9 and TRBJ1-5; D is uncertain. This CDR3 has 16 amino acids. V shed 5 bases and J shed 0 bases, with 14 bases lying between them. Germline V gene sequence: CDR1 SEHNR, CDR2 FQNEAQ (reference sequence). The CDR3 here is CASSPPRLTSNQPQHF. In DNA, the CDR3 is TGTGCCAGCAGCCCCCCCCGACTGACTAGCAATCAGCCCCAGCATTTT. The variable domain in full, completed from reference TRBV7-9 and TRBJ1-5, reads DTGVSQNPRHKITKRGQNVTFRCDPISEHNRLYWYRQTLGQGPEFLTYFQNEAQLEKSRLLSDRFSAERPKGSFSTLEIQRTEQGDSAMYLCASSPPRLTSNQPQHFGDGTRLSIL.

DNA for the CDR3: TGTGCCAGCAGCCAAGAATACATGTACGAGCAGTACTTC. As protein: CASSQEYMYEQYF. The V gene is TRBV4-2, the J gene TRBJ2-7; D remains unclear. This CDR3 is 13 amino acids long. Trimming pared 0 bases from V and 4 bases from J, leaving 7 bases between. The germline V gene encodes CDR1 LGHNA and CDR2 YNFKEQ.

This chain connects TRBV10-1 to TRBJ1-1; TRBD1 is a possible D gene (6 bases). Germline loops: CDR1 WNHNN, CDR2 SYGVQD (reference sequence). Trimming stripped 5 bases from V and 5 bases from J, with 12 bases between. The CDR3 loop spans 13 amino acids. The CDR3 loop is CASSLTRGTEAFF. The CDR3, as DNA: TGCGCCAGCAGTTTAACTAGGGGGACTGAAGCTTTCTTT.

This chain joins TRBV28 and TRBJ1-5; 7 positions match TRBD1. V was pared by 3 bases and J by 2 bases, with 7 bases of the junction left unmatched. Germline V CDR1 and CDR2: MDHEN, SYDVKM. This CDR3 has 16 residues. The CDR3 coding sequence is TGTGCCAGCAGTTTTGGCCAGGGGGTCGGCAATCAGCCCCAGCATTTT. Protein: CASSFGQGVGNQPQHF.

This chain uses TRBV5-1 with TRBJ1-4, with a tentative D call TRBD1 (6 bases). The V gene's germline CDR1 is SGHRS and CDR2 YFSETQ. CDR3 length: 15 amino acids. With 4 bases removed from V and 0 bases from J, the gap between germline ends came to 10 bases. The CDR3 coding sequence is TGCGCCAGCAGCGTTACAGGGTCAACTAATGAAAAACTGTTTTTT. This encodes CASSVTGSTNEKLFF.

The gene calls are TRBV7-6 and TRBJ2-7; TRBD2 agrees at 10 bases. V shed 5 bases, J shed 3 bases, and the junction held 7 bases outside the gene matches. CDR1 SGHVS and CDR2 FNYEAQ come from the germline V gene. This CDR3 contains 15 residues. The DNA for the CDR3 is TGTGCCAGCAGCCGAGACCCTAGCGGGGGCTACGAGCAGTACTTC. Translating gives CASSRDPSGGYEQYF. Variable domain in full (rest from reference TRBV7-6 and TRBJ2-7): GAGVSQSPRYKVTKRGQDVALRCDPISGHVSLYWYRQALGQGPEFLTYFNYEAQQDKSGLPNDRFSAERPEGSISTLTIQRTEQRDSAMYRCASSRDPSGGYEQYFGPGTRLTVT.

The rearrangement uses TRBV5-4 and TRBJ2-3; 10 bases match TRBD1. This CDR3 has 17 amino acids. The trim removed 4 bases at V and 2 bases at J, leaving 10 bases unmatched. Germline V gives CDR1 SGHNT, CDR2 YYREEE (reference sequence). The CDR3: CASSGPGQGLITDTQYF. The CDR3 region has the DNA TGTGCCAGCAGCGGACCGGGACAGGGGTTGATCACAGATACGCAGTATTTT.

The chain recombines TRBV2 with TRBJ2-1, with 11 bases matching TRBD2. Germline loops: CDR1 SNHLY, CDR2 FYNNEI. The CDR3 sequence is 15 residues long. Losses at the gene ends were 6 bases for V and 6 bases for J; bases not matched to a gene: 7. The CDR3 here is CASRATSGSRNEQFF. The CDR3 DNA follows: TGTGCCAGCAGAGCCACTAGCGGGAGCCGCAATGAGCAGTTCTTC. Full variable domain (rest looked up from reference TRBV2 and TRBJ2-1): EPEVTQTPSHQVTQMGQEVILRCVPISNHLYFYWYRQILGQKVEFLVSFYNNEISEKSEIFDDQFSVERPDGSNFTLKIRSTKLEDSAMYFCASRATSGSRNEQFFGPGTRLTVL.

The chain has TRBV2 and TRBJ1-3; 7 bases fit TRBD1. V lost 4 bases to trimming and J lost 8 bases; unmatched junction nucleotides: 5. Looked up from germline, CDR1 is SNHLY and CDR2 is FYNNEI. There are 13 residues in the CDR3. The CDR3 spells CASSVIGGDTIYF. DNA for the CDR3: TGTGCCAGCAGTGTGATAGGGGGCGACACCATATATTTT. The entire variable domain, with the rest obtained from reference TRBV2 and TRBJ1-3, is as follows: EPEVTQTPSHQVTQMGQEVILRCVPISNHLYFYWYRQILGQKVEFLVSFYNNEISEKSEIFDDQFSVERPDGSNFTLKIRSTKLEDSAMYFCASSVIGGDTIYFGEGSWLTVV.

The V call is TRBV28, the J call TRBJ1-2, with 7 bases that match TRBD1. Germline V gene sequence: CDR1 MDHEN, CDR2 SYDVKM. The V gene end was trimmed by 6 bases and the J gene end by 4 bases; junction bases not matched to a gene: 8. The CDR3 sequence is 14 residues long. The CDR3 loop reads CASRSGQAFYGYTF. CDR3 coding DNA: TGTGCCAGCAGATCCGGACAGGCCTTCTATGGCTACACCTTC.

The chain uses TRBV28 and TRBJ2-3, with unresolved D. The CDR3 length is 14 residues. V was pared by 5 bases and J by 1 base, with 10 bases between. Per germline, CDR1 MDHEN and CDR2 SYDVKM. CDR3 in amino acids: CASSLMLRTDTQYF. CDR3 coding DNA: TGTGCCAGCAGTCTCATGCTACGCACAGATACGCAGTATTTT.

The count of this clone is one. V usage is TRBV7-9 and J usage is TRBJ1-4; tentatively, D is TRBD1 (6 bases). The germline V gene has CDR1 SEHNR and CDR2 FQNEAQ (reference sequence). V gave up 5 bases and J gave up 7 bases, with 23 bases separating them. This CDR3 comprises 17 residues. CDR3 bases: TGTGCCAGCAGCCCATCCGGGACACCGGGGGGTGGTGAAAAACTGTTTTTT. Its protein is CASSPSGTPGGGEKLFF. The full variable domain, rest sourced from reference TRBV7-9 and TRBJ1-4, is DTGVSQNPRHKITKRGQNVTFRCDPISEHNRLYWYRQTLGQGPEFLTYFQNEAQLEKSRLLSDRFSAERPKGSFSTLEIQRTEQGDSAMYLCASSPSGTPGGGEKLFFGSGTQLSVL.

V usage is TRBV18 and J usage is TRBJ1-5; D ambiguous. The CDR3 length is 15 residues. V dropped 2 bases and J dropped 0 bases, with 8 bases sitting between them. Germline loops: CDR1 KGHSH, CDR2 LQKENI. The DNA for the CDR3 is TGTGCCAGCTCACCAGGGCTGTTTAGCAATCAGCCCCAGCATTTT. Protein product: CASSPGLFSNQPQHF.

The chain uses TRBV25-1 and TRBJ1-2; tentative D call: TRBD1 (6 bases). CDR3 length equals 14 residues. Trimming shortened V by 6 bases and J by 7 bases, and 18 bases separated the two germline ends. From germline, CDR1 is MGHDK and CDR2 SYGVNS. CDR3 DNA: TGTGCCAGCAGGCCCCCTGGGGGGGCCGGTGGCTACACCTTC. It yields the protein CASRPPGGAGGYTF.

The rearrangement joins TRBV6-1 to TRBJ1-1; 8 nucleotides agree with TRBD1. The germline V gene has CDR1 MNHNS and CDR2 SASEGT. V was pared by 2 bases and J by 4 bases, with 6 bases of the junction left unmatched. The CDR3 has 15 amino acids. The CDR3 nucleotides read TGTGCCAGCAGTGAACAGGGGGCAAAGGGCACTGAAGCTTTCTTT. Translated, it gives CASSEQGAKGTEAFF.

The gene calls are TRBV5-1 and TRBJ2-5, with D perhaps TRBD1 (6 bases). Looked up from germline, CDR1 is SGHRS and CDR2 is YFSETQ. Deletions cut 3 bases from V and 5 bases from J, with 17 bases between. This CDR3 is built from 15 residues. CDR3 sequence: CASSSTGPRGETQYF. The CDR3 nucleotides are TGCGCCAGCAGCTCTACAGGGCCCCGCGGGGAGACCCAGTACTTC.

The chain has TRBV27 and TRBJ2-5; TRBD2 is a possible D gene (6 bases). Germline loops: CDR1 MNHEY, CDR2 SMNVEV (reference sequence). The CDR3 covers 13 residues. V dropped 3 bases and J dropped 5 bases, with 10 bases sitting between them. The CDR3 protein is CASSLTRYETQYF. DNA of the CDR3: TGTGCCAGCAGTTTGACTAGATATGAGACCCAGTACTTC.

The V gene is TRBV2, the J gene TRBJ1-2; TRBD1 agrees at 8 bases. Germline trimming cut 3 bases from V and 2 bases from J; bases unmatched to any gene: 8. Germline V gene lookup returns CDR1 SNHLY and CDR2 FYNNEI. The CDR3 spans 16 residues. The CDR3 DNA is TGTGCCAGCAGTGACGATACGGACAGGGCGAACTATGGCTACACCTTC. It yields the protein CASSDDTDRANYGYTF.

This sequence joins TRBV2 and TRBJ1-5; TRBD1 matches at 9 bases. Germline values: CDR1 SNHLY, CDR2 FYNNEI. This CDR3 region has 15 residues. J was trimmed by 7 bases and V by 2 bases; bases with no gene match: 6. The CDR3 sequence is CASSEREQGAQPQHF. Here the CDR3 DNA reads TGTGCCAGCAGTGAAAGGGAACAGGGGGCCCAGCCCCAGCATTTT.

The chain is built from TRBV28 and TRBJ1-2; TRBD1 agrees at 10 bases. The CDR3 consists of 15 residues. With V trimmed by 8 bases and J by 2 bases, 8 bases remained unmatched. CDR1 and CDR2 from the germline V gene are MDHEN and SYDVKM. The CDR3 spells CASAGPTGGNYGYTF. CDR3 DNA: TGTGCCAGCGCAGGGCCGACAGGGGGCAACTATGGCTACACCTTC.